A selection of T cell receptor beta chains follows, all from one sample in a study of a mutant IDH1 vaccine in newly diagnosed glioma. Data came from immunoSEQ multiplex PCR; TCRdb stores just in-frame clones and leaves some out. The sample includes around 78,000 clones, roughly nine tenths of them seen just once. Their cognate antigens are unknown. This material consisted of PBMCs, taken from a glioma patient whose treatment included an IDH1 peptide vaccine. Receptors were obtained from a woman between 45 and 60 years old with glioma. Both conserved end residues are part of each CDR3. Fields, in order: J gene, clone size, V gene, D gene, CDR3 DNA, CDR3 protein. The D gene is left open where the match is weak. Size values are once, few and many counts, or a class for expanded clones, and some rows have none.

TRBJ1-1,once,TRBV27,.,TGTGCCAGCACCCGCCGGAGGACCCAGGGGAGCACTGAAGCTTTCTTT,CASTRRRTQGSTEAFF
TRBJ2-7,.,TRBV4-1,.,TGCGCCAGCAGCCAATCGGGCAGGTCCTACGAGCAGTACTTC,CASSQSGRSYEQYF
TRBJ2-7,.,TRBV19,TRBD1,TGTGCCAGTAGTCCCACAGGGGGCGACGAGCAGTACTTC,CASSPTGGDEQYF
TRBJ2-4,.,TRBV6-4,.,TGTGCCAGCAGGGTGGTTAGCGACATACCTTCAGTAGCCAAAAACATTCAGTACTTC,CASRVVSDIPSVAKNIQYF
TRBJ2-7,.,TRBV7-6,TRBD2,TGTGCCAGCAGCTCCGGGACTAGCGGGGGCACCTTCGAGCAGTACTTC,CASSSGTSGGTFEQYF
TRBJ2-7,.,TRBV5-1,TRBD2,TGCGCCAGCAGCACGGGACTAGCGGGAGTAGGGGAGCAGTACTTC,CASSTGLAGVGEQYF
TRBJ2-5,.,TRBV19,TRBD1,TGTGCCAGTAGTCCCCGTTTTACCGGGACAGGGGTAAAGACCCAGTACTTC,CASSPRFTGTGVKTQYF
TRBJ1-2,few,TRBV7-9,.,TGTGCCAGCAGCCACTTGCGGACGCACCTATCATATGGCTACACCTTC,CASSHLRTHLSYGYTF
TRBJ1-1,once,TRBV28,.,TGTGCCACTCGCCCCGTTCGACGTAGAAACACTGAAGCTTTCTTT,CATRPVRRRNTEAFF
TRBJ2-5,once,TRBV5-4,.,TGTGCCAGCAGCATCCGGTTGGCGGGTGAGACCCAGTACTTC,CASSIRLAGETQYF
TRBJ2-1,.,TRBV5-1,.,TGCGCCAGCAGCTCGAATCCTAGCGACTCCTACAATGAGCAGTTCTTC,CASSSNPSDSYNEQFF
TRBJ2-1,.,TRBV2,TRBD2,TGTGCCAGCAGTGATATGCGGGGGAACAATGAGCAGTTCTTC,CASSDMRGNNEQFF
TRBJ2-7,.,TRBV7-9,TRBD1,TGTGCCAGCAGCCCAGGACAGGGCTACGAGCAGTACTTC,CASSPGQGYEQYF
TRBJ1-2,.,TRBV28,.,TGTGCCAGCAGTTTATTTCCAGTTAACTATGGCTACACCTTC,CASSLFPVNYGYTF
TRBJ2-3,.,TRBV5-1,.,TGCGCCAGCAGCTTACAGACAGCGGAAGATACGCAGTATTTT,CASSLQTAEDTQYF
TRBJ1-2,.,TRBV20-1,.,TGCAGTGCACAGGACTCCTCTGGCTACACCTTC,CSAQDSSGYTF
TRBJ2-7,.,TRBV28,.,TGTGCCAGCAGTTTATGGGGTCCCGACGAGCAGTACTTC,CASSLWGPDEQYF
TRBJ2-7,.,TRBV6-5,.,TGTGCCAGCACCCTCGGCGGTGGAAACTACGAGCAGTACTTC,CASTLGGGNYEQYF
TRBJ2-3,.,TRBV19,.,TGTGCCAGTAGTATAGTGACCGGCACAGATACGCAGTATTTT,CASSIVTGTDTQYF
TRBJ2-7,.,TRBV4-2,.,TGTGCCAGCAGCCAAGGACAAGCGGAGGCCTACGAGCAGTACTTC,CASSQGQAEAYEQYF